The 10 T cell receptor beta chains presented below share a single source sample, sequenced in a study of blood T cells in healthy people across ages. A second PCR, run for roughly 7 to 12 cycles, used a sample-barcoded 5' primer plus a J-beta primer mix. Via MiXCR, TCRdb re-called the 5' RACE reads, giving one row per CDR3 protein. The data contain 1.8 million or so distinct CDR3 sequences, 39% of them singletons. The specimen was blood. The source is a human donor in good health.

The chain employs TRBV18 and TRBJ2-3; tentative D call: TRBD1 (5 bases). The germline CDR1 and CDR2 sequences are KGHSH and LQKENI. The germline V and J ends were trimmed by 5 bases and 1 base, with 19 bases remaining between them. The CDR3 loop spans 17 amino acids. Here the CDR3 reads CASSSSNGAARTDTQYF. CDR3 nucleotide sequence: TGTGCCAGCTCATCCTCGAATGGGGCAGCTCGCACAGATACGCAGTATTTT.

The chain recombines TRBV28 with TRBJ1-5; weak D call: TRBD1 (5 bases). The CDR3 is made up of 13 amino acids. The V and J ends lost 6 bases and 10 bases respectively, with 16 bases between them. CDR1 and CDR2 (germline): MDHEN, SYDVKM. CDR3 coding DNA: TGTGCCAGCAGGTACCAGGGTCGGAGACCCCAGCATTTT. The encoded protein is CASRYQGRRPQHF.

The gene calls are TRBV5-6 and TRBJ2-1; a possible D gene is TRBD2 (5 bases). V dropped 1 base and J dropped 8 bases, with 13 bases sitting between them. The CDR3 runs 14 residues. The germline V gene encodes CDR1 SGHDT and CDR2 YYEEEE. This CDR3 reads CASSLPRGVDEQFF. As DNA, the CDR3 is TGTGCCAGCAGCTTGCCTCGGGGTGTCGATGAGCAGTTCTTC. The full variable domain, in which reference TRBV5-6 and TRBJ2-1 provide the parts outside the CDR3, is DAGVTQSPTHLIKTRGQQVTLRCSPKSGHDTVSWYQQALGQGPQFIFQYYEEEERQRGNFPDRFSGHQFPNYSSELNVNALLLGDSALYLCASSLPRGVDEQFFGPGTRLTVL.

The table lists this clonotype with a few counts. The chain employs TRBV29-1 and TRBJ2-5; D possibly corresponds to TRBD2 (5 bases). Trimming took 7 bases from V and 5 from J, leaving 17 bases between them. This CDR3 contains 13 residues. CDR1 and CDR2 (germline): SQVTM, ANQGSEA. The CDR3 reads CSALPGFGETQYF. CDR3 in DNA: TGCAGCGCCTTACCGGGATTCGGGGAGACCCAGTACTTC. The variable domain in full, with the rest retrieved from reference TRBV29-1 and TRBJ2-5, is SAVISQKPSRDICQRGTSLTIQCQVDSQVTMMFWYRQQPGQSLTLIATANQGSEATYESGFVIDKFPISRPNLTFSTLTVSNMSPEDSSIYLCSALPGFGETQYFGPGTRLLVL.

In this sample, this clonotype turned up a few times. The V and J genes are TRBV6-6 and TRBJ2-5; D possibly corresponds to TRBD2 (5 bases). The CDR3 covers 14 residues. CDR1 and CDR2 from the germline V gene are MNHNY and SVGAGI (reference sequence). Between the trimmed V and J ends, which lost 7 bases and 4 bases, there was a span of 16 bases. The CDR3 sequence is CASNPTRTPETQYF. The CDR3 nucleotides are TGTGCCAGCAATCCGACCCGGACTCCAGAGACCCAGTACTTC.

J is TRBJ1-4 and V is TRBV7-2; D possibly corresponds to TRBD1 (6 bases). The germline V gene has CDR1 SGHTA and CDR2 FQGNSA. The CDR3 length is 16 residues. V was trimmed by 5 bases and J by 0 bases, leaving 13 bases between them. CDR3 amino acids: CASSPGQTATNEKLFF. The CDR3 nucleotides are TGTGCCAGCAGCCCCGGACAGACTGCAACTAATGAAAAACTGTTTTTT.

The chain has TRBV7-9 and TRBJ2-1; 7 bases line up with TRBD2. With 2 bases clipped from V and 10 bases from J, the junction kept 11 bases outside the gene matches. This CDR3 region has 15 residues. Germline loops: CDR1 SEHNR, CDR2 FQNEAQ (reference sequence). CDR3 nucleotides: TGTGCCAGCAGCTTAAATTGGGGGGGTTCTGGAGAGCAGTTCTTC. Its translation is CASSLNWGGSGEQFF.

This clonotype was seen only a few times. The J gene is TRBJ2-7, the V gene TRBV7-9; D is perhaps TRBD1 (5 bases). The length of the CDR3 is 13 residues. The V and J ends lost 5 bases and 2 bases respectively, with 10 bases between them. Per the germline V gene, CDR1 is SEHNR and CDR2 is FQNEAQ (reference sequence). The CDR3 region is CASSQGHPYEQYF. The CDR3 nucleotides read TGTGCCAGCAGCCAAGGACACCCCTACGAGCAGTACTTC.

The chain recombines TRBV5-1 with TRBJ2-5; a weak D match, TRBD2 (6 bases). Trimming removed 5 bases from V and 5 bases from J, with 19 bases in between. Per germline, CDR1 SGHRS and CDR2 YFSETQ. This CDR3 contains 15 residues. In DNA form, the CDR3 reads TGCGCCAGCAGTTCCGGGACTCCCCTACCCGAGACCCAGTACTTC. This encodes CASSSGTPLPETQYF.

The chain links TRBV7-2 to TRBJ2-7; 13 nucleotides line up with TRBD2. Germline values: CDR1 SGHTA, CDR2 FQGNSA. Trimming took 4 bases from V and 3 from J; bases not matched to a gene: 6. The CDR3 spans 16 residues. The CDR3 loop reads CASSSGLAGALYEQYF. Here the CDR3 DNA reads TGTGCCAGCAGCTCTGGACTAGCGGGGGCCCTCTACGAGCAGTACTTC.